The 6 T cell receptor beta chains below all came from one sample that was sequenced in a study of cytomegalovirus exposure and HLA in healthy donors. The PCR used 60 Vbeta and 13 Jbeta primers. Here immunoSEQ multiplex PCR was the method, and the copy in TCRdb shows in-frame clones only, minus some. The table has more than 150,000 clones, more than 60% seen once. The sequenced sample was PBMCs. Receptors originate from a woman in her thirties or forties in good health and CMV-seropositive.

J is TRBJ1-1 and V is TRBV18, with D tentatively TRBD1 (5 bases). The germline CDR1 and CDR2 sequences are KGHSH and LQKENI. V lost 3 bases, J lost 4 bases, and 9 bases lay in between. The CDR3 is made up of 13 amino acids. This CDR3 is CASSPQGLTEAFF. The CDR3 DNA sequence: TGTGCCAGCTCACCCCAGGGTCTCACTGAAGCTTTCTTT.

The chain links TRBV7-8 to TRBJ1-5, with D unresolved. Deletions cut 5 bases from V and 1 base from J, with 12 bases between. CDR1 and CDR2 (germline): SGHVS, FQNEAQ. CDR3 length: 15 residues. The CDR3 reads CASSPLGSSNQPQHF. The CDR3 DNA follows: TGTGCCAGCAGCCCGCTAGGGAGCAGCAATCAGCCCCAGCATTTT. The variable domain in full, with the rest retrieved from reference TRBV7-8 and TRBJ1-5, is GAGVSQSPRYKVAKRGQDVALRCDPISGHVSLFWYQQALGQGPEFLTYFQNEAQLDKSGLPSDRFFAERPEGSVSTLKIQRTQQEDSAVYLCASSPLGSSNQPQHFGDGTRLSIL.

This clone was counted only a few times. The chain employs TRBV14 and TRBJ1-3; D perhaps matches TRBD1 (5 bases). The CDR3 totals 16 residues. Trimming left V 0 bases short and J 0 bases short, with 9 bases between. In germline, CDR1 is SGHDN, CDR2 FVKESK. Written as DNA, the CDR3 is TGTGCCAGCAGCCAAGAGGGGGGACTCTCTGGAAACACCATATATTTT. Its protein is CASSQEGGLSGNTIYF. The entire variable domain, with the rest obtained from reference TRBV14 and TRBJ1-3, is as follows: EAGVTQFPSHSVIEKGQTVTLRCDPISGHDNLYWYRRVMGKEIKFLLHFVKESKQDESGMPNNRFLAERTGGTYSTLKVQPAELEDSGVYFCASSQEGGLSGNTIYFGEGSWLTVV.

This chain connects TRBV7-8 to TRBJ1-1, with 10 bases that match TRBD1. The germline V gene encodes CDR1 SGHVS and CDR2 FQNEAQ. The CDR3 has 17 amino acids. V trimming: 5 bases; J trimming: 3 bases; junction bases outside the gene matches: 12. The CDR3 DNA sequence: TGTGCCAGCAGCCAGACGGACAGGGGGGTGAGGGACACTGAAGCTTTCTTT. Its protein is CASSQTDRGVRDTEAFF.

This chain connects TRBV7-2 to TRBJ2-7; TRBD1 matches 9 bases. The germline CDR1 and CDR2 sequences are SGHTA and FQGNSA. The CDR3 has 14 residues. Trimming removed 3 bases from V and 7 bases from J; junction bases left unmatched: 7. CDR3 protein: CASSFVGQGREQYF. CDR3 nucleotide sequence: TGTGCCAGCAGCTTCGTGGGACAGGGAAGGGAGCAGTACTTC.

The genes are TRBV5-1 and TRBJ2-2, with D possibly TRBD1 on 5 matching bases. V lost 4 bases and J 6 bases, leaving 13 bases between the germline ends. Per germline, CDR1 SGHRS and CDR2 YFSETQ. The CDR3 runs 14 residues. CDR3 nucleotides: TGCGCCAGCAGCACGACCCAGGGCTCCGGGGAGCTGTTTTTT. Translated: CASSTTQGSGELFF.